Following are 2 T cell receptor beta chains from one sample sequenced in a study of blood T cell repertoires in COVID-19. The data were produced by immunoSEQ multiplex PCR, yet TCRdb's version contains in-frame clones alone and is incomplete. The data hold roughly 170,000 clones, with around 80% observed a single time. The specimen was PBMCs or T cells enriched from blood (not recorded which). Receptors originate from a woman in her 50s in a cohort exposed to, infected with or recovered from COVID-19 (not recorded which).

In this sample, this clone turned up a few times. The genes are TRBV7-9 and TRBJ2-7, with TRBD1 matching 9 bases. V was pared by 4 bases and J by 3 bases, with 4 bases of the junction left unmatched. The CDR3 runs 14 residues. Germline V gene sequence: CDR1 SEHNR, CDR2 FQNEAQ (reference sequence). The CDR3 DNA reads TGTGCCAGCAGCTCGGGACAGGGATTCTACGAGCAGTACTTC. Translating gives CASSSGQGFYEQYF.

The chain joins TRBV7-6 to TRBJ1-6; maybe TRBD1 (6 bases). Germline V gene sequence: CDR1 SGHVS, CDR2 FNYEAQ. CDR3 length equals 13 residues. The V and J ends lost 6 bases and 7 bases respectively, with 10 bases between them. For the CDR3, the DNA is TGTGCCAGCAGGGGGCAGGGGAATTCACCCCTCCACTTT. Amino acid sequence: CASRGQGNSPLHF.